Listed below are T cell receptor beta chains from one sample, sequenced in a study of shared T cell receptors in the human thymus. Clones were read by immunoSEQ multiplex PCR, and TCRdb kept only the in-frame ones, dropping some. This table holds 700,000 or so clones, roughly 85% found once. This same sample was also part of a study on human thymus T cells.

Sequencing was performed on thymocytes. These receptors originate from a girl under three years old with a congenital heart defect. Each CDR3 is given with its conserved first and last residue. D genes are given only for firm matches. Where a row states a size, it is once, few, many or the class of an expanded clone; other rows omit it.

NA	TRBD2	TRBV5-4	TRBJ2-3	TGTGCCAGCAGCCGGGGACTAGCGGAAACAGATACGCAGTATTTT	CASSRGLAETDTQYF
NA	TRBD2	TRBV5-4	TRBJ2-1	TGTGCCAGCACAGATAAGCGGGGGGGCAGCCACAATGAGCAGTTCTTC	CASTDKRGGSHNEQFF
NA	NA	TRBV4-1	TRBJ2-5	TGCGCCAGCAGCCAAGAAAGACTAGAAGAGACCCAGTACTTC	CASSQERLEETQYF
NA	NA	TRBV27	TRBJ1-6	TGTGCCAGCAACCTAACCCTGCCCCTCCACTTT	CASNLTLPLHF
NA	TRBD1	TRBV7-9	TRBJ1-4	TGTGCCAGCAGCCCGCGGGGACAGGGAAATGAAAAACTGTTTTTT	CASSPRGQGNEKLFF
NA	NA	TRBV5-6	TRBJ2-7	TGTGCCAGCAGACGGACCGGGACACGTTACGAGCAGTACTTC	CASRRTGTRYEQYF
NA	NA	TRBV2	TRBJ1-3	TGTGCCAGCAGGCCGGGACATGATAGTGGCACCATATATTTT	CASRPGHDSGTIYF
NA	TRBD1	TRBV6-6	TRBJ1-4	TGTGCCAGCAGTTACCGAGGACAGGATAAAAATGAAAAACTGTTTTTT	CASSYRGQDKNEKLFF
NA	NA	TRBV11-2	TRBJ2-7	TGTGCCAGCAGCTTAGATGCGGGCAGGGGGGACTCCTACGAGCAGTACTTC	CASSLDAGRGDSYEQYF
NA	TRBD2	TRBV18	TRBJ2-2	TGTGCCAGCTCACCTCCCCCACTAGCGGTCACCGGGGAGCTGTTTTTT	CASSPPPLAVTGELFF
NA	NA	TRBV6-1	TRBJ1-6	TGTGCCAGCAGTGAAGCCCTAGTTAATTCACCCCTCCACTTT	CASSEALVNSPLHF
NA	NA	TRBV6-4	TRBJ1-2	TGTGCCAGCAGACCTAATTTAGTTTCGGGTTCGGGCGGGGGCTACACCTTC	CASRPNLVSGSGGGYTF
NA	NA	TRBV27	TRBJ2-3	TGTGCCAGCAGTTTAGGGCAGGGGATTACCAATTTCACGCAGTATTTT	CASSLGQGITNFTQYF
NA	NA	TRBV4-2	TRBJ1-2	TGTGCCAGCACCACGGCCCCCCCGTCCGGGGACTACACCTTC	CASTTAPPSGDYTF
NA	NA	TRBV5-6	TRBJ2-7	TGTGCCAGCAGCTTGGGGGGCTGGTACGAGCAGTACTTC	CASSLGGWYEQYF
few	TRBD1	TRBV5-5	TRBJ2-7	TGTGCCAGCAGCTTGCCTTCCTGGACAGGGAGGCCCGAGCAGTACTTC	CASSLPSWTGRPEQYF
NA	TRBD2	TRBV15	TRBJ2-1	TGTGCCACCAGCTCAGGGTCCGCGGGGGGGCCTTCCGAGCAGTTCTTC	CATSSGSAGGPSEQFF
NA	TRBD1	TRBV2	TRBJ2-5	TGTGCCAGCATGGGACAGGGAAAGCCCCTGGACCTAAAAGGTCCTAAAGAGACCCAGTACTTC	CASMGQGKPLDLKGPKETQYF
NA	NA	TRBV15	TRBJ2-7	TGTGCCACCAGCAGAGATACCTACGAGCAGTACTTC	CATSRDTYEQYF
NA	NA	TRBV19	TRBJ2-1	TGTGCCACCTCGGGTTCAAGCTCCTACAATGAGCAGTTCTTC	CATSGSSSYNEQFF
few	TRBD1	TRBV4-1	TRBJ1-1	TGCGCCAGCAGCCAAGAGTGGGACAGGGGCTGGGTGAACACTGAAGCTTTCTTT	CASSQEWDRGWVNTEAFF
NA	NA	TRBV5-1	TRBJ1-1	TGCGCCAGCAGCTCGACGGCCGGGACTGAAGCTTTCTTT	CASSSTAGTEAFF
NA	NA	TRBV14	TRBJ1-2	TGTGCCAGCAGCCCGATCCACAGGTATCCTAACTATGGCTACACCTTC	CASSPIHRYPNYGYTF
once	TRBD1	TRBV7-9	TRBJ1-2	TGTGCCAGCAGCGGTTTAACAGGGACAGGCTATGGCTACACCTTC	CASSGLTGTGYGYTF
NA	NA	TRBV20-1	TRBJ1-2	TGCAGTGACGGAGCTCATGGCTACACCTTC	CSDGAHGYTF
NA	NA	TRBV28	TRBJ1-2	TGTGCCAGCAGCCAAGGGAGGTCCCTCTATGGCTACACCTTC	CASSQGRSLYGYTF
once	NA	TRBV7-8	TRBJ1-2	TGTGCCAGCAGCCCACTCGCCGAAAAACTGGACTATGGCTACACCTTC	CASSPLAEKLDYGYTF
NA	TRBD1	TRBV5-6	TRBJ2-7	TGTGCCAGCAGCTTAGGGACAGGACCGCCCTCTTACGAGCAGTACTTC	CASSLGTGPPSYEQYF
NA	NA	TRBV5-1	TRBJ2-7	TGCGCCAGCAGCCCCTCGGGACACCCCTACGAGCAGTACTTC	CASSPSGHPYEQYF
NA	NA	TRBV11-2	TRBJ1-2	TGTGCCAGCAGCTTAGTCGCAGCTAACTATGGCTACACCTTC	CASSLVAANYGYTF
few	TRBD1	TRBV7-3	TRBJ2-2	TGTGCCAGCAGCATGGACAGGGGACGTAACACCGGGGAGCTGTTTTTT	CASSMDRGRNTGELFF
NA	NA	TRBV7-9	TRBJ2-7	TGTGCCAGCAGCTTACTCGGTACCTACGAGCAGTACTTC	CASSLLGTYEQYF
NA	NA	TRBV14	TRBJ1-3	TGTGCCAGCAGCCAAGGGACAGCCGCGTCTGGAAACACCATATATTTT	CASSQGTAASGNTIYF
NA	NA	TRBV27	TRBJ2-1	TGTGCCAGCAGTTTCTCCCAGTACAATGAGCAGTTCTTC	CASSFSQYNEQFF
NA	NA	TRBV10-3	TRBJ1-2	TGTGCCACCCAGGCGTCCTATGGCTACACCTTC	CATQASYGYTF
NA	NA	TRBV15	TRBJ1-5	TGTGCCACCAGCAGACAGCAGGGTTCCCTTAACAATCAGCCCCAGCATTTT	CATSRQQGSLNNQPQHF
NA	NA	TRBV28	TRBJ2-7	TGTGCCAGCTCGGGGTCAGCACATTACGAGCAGTACTTC	CASSGSAHYEQYF
few	TRBD1	TRBV28	TRBJ1-3	TGTGCCAGCAGTTTGGGGGACAGAAGGAACACCATATATTTT	CASSLGDRRNTIYF